This is a list of T cell receptor beta chains from one sample in a study of T-cell memory formation after mild COVID-19. TCRdb processed the 5' RACE reads anew with MiXCR; each CDR3 protein has one entry. The data hold around 450,000 distinct CDR3 sequences, with about 20% observed a single time. Specimen: PBMCs or a T cell subset sorted from them (not recorded which). The receptor set was obtained from an adult woman who had mild COVID-19 (a few samples of this study predate the infection). Cell type and time point are not known. Both conserved end residues are part of each CDR3. A D gene is named only where the DNA matches it firmly. Clone size is given for some rows only: seen once, a few or many times, or a class if the clone is expanded.

J: TRBJ1-2; V: TRBV4-1; size: .; D: TRBD1; CDR3: CASSQGDRVISGYTF; DNA: TGCGCCAGCAGCCAAGGGGACAGGGTGATTTCGGGCTACACCTTC
J: TRBJ2-3; V: TRBV12-3/TRBV12-4; size: many; D: TRBD1; CDR3: CASSPTGADTQYF; DNA: TGTGCCAGCAGTCCGACAGGGGCAGATACGCAGTATTTT
J: TRBJ2-7; V: TRBV7-9; size: few; D: .; CDR3: CASSQAATPYEQYF; DNA: TGTGCCAGCAGCCAGGCGGCGACCCCCTACGAGCAGTACTTC
J: TRBJ2-1; V: TRBV7-3; size: .; D: TRBD2; CDR3: CASSLLGSGIINEQFF; DNA: TGTGCCAGCAGCTTACTAGGTAGCGGGATCATCAATGAGCAGTTCTTC
J: TRBJ1-6; V: TRBV27; size: once; D: .; CDR3: CASSARQVSSSPLHF; DNA: TGTGCCAGCAGTGCTCGACAAGTTTCAAGTTCACCCCTCCACTTT
J: TRBJ2-1; V: TRBV11-2; size: .; D: .; CDR3: CASSTIRGNRLEYNEQFF; DNA: TGTGCCAGCAGCACCATTCGAGGGAACAGATTAGAATACAATGAGCAGTTCTTC
J: TRBJ2-3; V: TRBV10-3; size: .; D: .; CDR3: CAVSGPTDTQYF; DNA: TGTGCCGTCAGCGGTCCCACAGATACGCAGTATTTT
J: TRBJ1-1; V: TRBV6-2/TRBV6-3; size: .; D: .; CDR3: CASSPWGATEAFF; DNA: TGTGCCAGCAGCCCCTGGGGTGCCACTGAAGCTTTCTTT
J: TRBJ2-1; V: TRBV11-2; size: .; D: TRBD2; CDR3: CASKRGVLNEQFF; DNA: TGTGCCAGCAAACGGGGGGTATTGAATGAGCAGTTCTTC
J: TRBJ1-2; V: TRBV20-1; size: many; D: .; CDR3: CSAPLSGSWGYTF; DNA: TGCAGTGCCCCCCTCTCCGGGTCTTGGGGCTACACCTTC
J: TRBJ2-7; V: TRBV5-1; size: many; D: TRBD1; CDR3: CASSLGTGGTYEQYF; DNA: TGCGCCAGCAGCCTCGGGACAGGGGGGACCTACGAGCAGTACTTC
J: TRBJ2-2; V: TRBV7-3; size: many; D: .; CDR3: CASGRAGELFF; DNA: TGTGCCAGCGGTCGGGCCGGGGAGCTGTTTTTT
J: TRBJ2-7; V: TRBV5-1; size: few; D: TRBD1; CDR3: CASSGTRDRGYEQYF; DNA: TGCGCCAGCAGCGGAACCCGGGACAGGGGGTACGAGCAGTACTTC
J: TRBJ2-2; V: TRBV30; size: few; D: TRBD1; CDR3: CAWSVRGRAGELFF; DNA: TGTGCCTGGAGTGTAAGGGGGCGCGCTGGGGAGCTGTTTTTT
J: TRBJ2-3; V: TRBV15; size: .; D: .; CDR3: CATSRRVGSGTDTQYF; DNA: TGTGCCACCAGCAGGAGGGTGGGCTCCGGCACAGATACGCAGTATTTT
J: TRBJ1-2; V: TRBV13; size: .; D: .; CDR3: CASSGPEGNYGYTF; DNA: TGTGCCAGCAGCGGCCCGGAGGGAAACTATGGCTACACCTTC
J: TRBJ2-3; V: TRBV9; size: few; D: .; CDR3: CASSVVSDTQYF; DNA: TGTGCCAGCAGCGTAGTATCAGATACGCAGTATTTT
J: TRBJ2-7; V: TRBV27; size: .; D: .; CDR3: CASSWGLVYEQYF; DNA: TGTGCCAGCAGTTGGGGGTTGGTCTACGAGCAGTACTTC
J: TRBJ2-7; V: TRBV6-5; size: few; D: TRBD2; CDR3: CASSYSPTSGSRSGYEQYF; DNA: TGTGCCAGCAGTTATTCCCCGACTAGCGGGAGTCGAAGTGGGTACGAGCAGTACTTC
J: TRBJ2-1; V: TRBV12-3/TRBV12-4; size: few; D: .; CDR3: CASRVYNEQFF; DNA: TGTGCCAGCAGAGTGTACAATGAGCAGTTCTTC
J: TRBJ2-5; V: TRBV12-3/TRBV12-4; size: .; D: .; CDR3: CASSLGPSVSQYF; DNA: TGTGCCAGCAGTTTAGGCCCCTCTGTGAGCCAGTACTTC
J: TRBJ2-7; V: TRBV4-1; size: .; D: .; CDR3: CASSQVGLAAGSDEQYF; DNA: TGCGCCAGCAGCCAAGTGGGGTTAGCGGCTGGTAGCGACGAGCAGTACTTC
J: TRBJ2-2; V: TRBV5-1; size: few; D: TRBD2; CDR3: CASISGTVTGELFF; DNA: TGCGCCAGTATTAGCGGGACGGTCACCGGGGAGCTGTTTTTT
J: TRBJ2-5; V: TRBV12-3/TRBV12-4; size: .; D: .; CDR3: CASSLRQGTQYF; DNA: TGTGCCAGCAGTTTAAGGCAGGGGACCCAGTACTTC
J: TRBJ2-1; V: TRBV20-1; size: .; D: .; CDR3: CSARRGEVSYNEQFF; DNA: TGCAGTGCTCGAAGAGGTGAGGTTTCATACAATGAGCAGTTCTTC
J: TRBJ2-1; V: TRBV5-1; size: .; D: .; CDR3: CASSFGVDNEQFF; DNA: TGCGCCAGCAGCTTCGGGGTGGACAATGAGCAGTTCTTC
J: TRBJ2-2; V: TRBV5-1; size: few; D: TRBD1; CDR3: CASSLSGTGGTGELFF; DNA: TGCGCCAGCAGCCTCTCCGGGACAGGAGGGACCGGGGAGCTGTTTTTT
J: TRBJ1-5; V: TRBV27; size: .; D: .; CDR3: CASSLLARQRGNQPQHF; DNA: TGTGCCAGCAGTTTATTAGCGCGGCAGAGGGGCAATCAGCCCCAGCATTTT
J: TRBJ2-3; V: TRBV7-9; size: .; D: TRBD2; CDR3: CASSSSFGAGATDTQYF; DNA: TGTGCCAGCAGCTCCTCCTTTGGAGCGGGAGCTACAGATACGCAGTATTTT
J: TRBJ2-7; V: TRBV27; size: .; D: .; CDR3: CASSLGSQRFYEQYF; DNA: TGTGCCAGCAGTTTAGGTTCTCAACGGTTCTACGAGCAGTACTTC
J: TRBJ1-2; V: TRBV4-1; size: few; D: TRBD1; CDR3: CASSQDRDRGLVWAYGYTF; DNA: TGCGCCAGCAGCCAAGATCGGGACAGGGGTTTGGTCTGGGCCTATGGCTACACCTTC
J: TRBJ2-3; V: TRBV29-1; size: once; D: TRBD2; CDR3: CSVETSGTDTQYF; DNA: TGCAGCGTTGAAACTAGCGGCACAGATACGCAGTATTTT
J: TRBJ2-3; V: TRBV4-3; size: few; D: .; CDR3: CASSPRLTDTQYF; DNA: TGCGCCAGCAGCCCCCGGCTTACAGATACGCAGTATTTT
J: TRBJ2-5; V: TRBV7-9; size: once; D: TRBD1; CDR3: CASRGTGGQETQYF; DNA: TGTGCCAGCAGGGGGACAGGGGGGCAAGAGACCCAGTACTTC
J: TRBJ2-1; V: TRBV5-5; size: many; D: .; CDR3: CASSLLSGANNEQFF; DNA: TGTGCCAGCAGCTTGTTGTCCGGGGCTAACAATGAGCAGTTCTTC
J: TRBJ1-6; V: TRBV7-2; size: .; D: .; CDR3: CASTMIPGHLNSPLHF; DNA: TGTGCCAGCACCATGATACCGGGACATCTAAATTCACCCCTCCACTTT
J: TRBJ2-7; V: TRBV12-3/TRBV12-4; size: .; D: TRBD2; CDR3: CASSLARWAGGSSYEQYF; DNA: TGTGCCAGCAGTTTAGCGCGTTGGGCGGGAGGCTCATCCTACGAGCAGTACTTC
J: TRBJ2-7; V: TRBV29-1; size: few; D: TRBD1; CDR3: CSVEVQGQGDYEQYF; DNA: TGCAGCGTTGAAGTCCAAGGACAGGGGGACTACGAGCAGTACTTC
J: TRBJ2-5; V: TRBV6-2/TRBV6-3; size: .; D: .; CDR3: CASSYPGATRETQYF; DNA: TGTGCCAGCAGTTACCCCGGGGCGACGCGCGAGACCCAGTACTTC
J: TRBJ1-2; V: TRBV12-3/TRBV12-4; size: .; D: .; CDR3: CASAWGRGYTF; DNA: TGTGCCAGCGCATGGGGGAGAGGCTACACCTTC
J: TRBJ1-1; V: TRBV5-1; size: .; D: .; CDR3: CASSLVGEYPNTEAFF; DNA: TGCGCCAGCAGCTTGGTAGGGGAATACCCGAACACTGAAGCTTTCTTT
J: TRBJ2-1; V: TRBV20-1; size: .; D: TRBD2; CDR3: CSARGGTSGGRGFF; DNA: TGCAGTGCTAGAGGTGGGACTAGCGGGGGTCGGGGGTTCTTC
J: TRBJ1-4; V: TRBV4-3; size: few; D: .; CDR3: CASSQDGRKEATNEKLFF; DNA: TGCGCCAGCAGCCAAGACGGGCGAAAAGAGGCAACTAATGAAAAACTGTTTTTT
J: TRBJ2-7; V: TRBV5-6; size: few; D: .; CDR3: CASSLGAGSDNEQYF; DNA: TGTGCCAGCAGCCTTGGTGCAGGGAGCGATAACGAGCAGTACTTC
J: TRBJ1-1; V: TRBV9; size: few; D: .; CDR3: CASSFQQGMNTEAFF; DNA: TGTGCCAGCAGCTTCCAACAGGGTATGAACACTGAAGCTTTCTTT
J: TRBJ2-7; V: TRBV3-1; size: .; D: .; CDR3: CASSQDLGFPRF; DNA: TGTGCCAGCAGCCAAGATCTCGGGTTTCCCCGCTTC
J: TRBJ1-2; V: TRBV7-9; size: .; D: .; CDR3: CASSLRHGYTF; DNA: TGTGCCAGCAGCCTTCGACATGGCTACACCTTC
J: TRBJ2-1; V: TRBV20-1; size: .; D: .; CDR3: CSARPHGGLTYNEQFF; DNA: TGCAGTGCTAGACCTCATGGGGGGTTAACCTACAATGAGCAGTTCTTC